This TCR beta chain stems from a study of read filtering for tumor transcriptome and immune sequencing. On the study more broadly: TCR-mapped reads were about 4 to 10.27 million with IR-seq versus roughly 80 to 1,300 with RNA-seq. General study findings and limits: Single-read clonotypes: about 81.9% of IR-seq clonotypes (about 4% of reads), 74.6% of RNA-seq clonotypes (44.6% of reads).

This library used roughly 400 ng RNA and molecular barcoded adaptors spanning alpha/delta and beta/gamma chains. TCRdb passed the reads through MiXCR, listing each CDR3 protein once. Of 75,000 to 95,000 distinct CDR3 sequences in the sample, roughly 21% are singletons; the top ten hold 10% to 12%. This clonotype occurred a few times. What it binds is not known. At the time of active disease, bone marrow was collected from every patient. This CDR3 comprises 14 residues. The V gene's germline CDR1 is ENHRY and CDR2 SYGVKD. V was pared by 4 bases and J by 9 bases, with 9 bases of the junction left unmatched.

The receptor was isolated from a donor over 35 with multiple myeloma. The sequenced sample was a population of CD138-negative cells sorted from bone marrow. This sequence joins TRBV10-3 and TRBJ2-3; 8 bases fit TRBD1. CDR3 protein: CAISAQGAVKTQYF. The DNA for the CDR3 is TGTGCCATCAGTGCCCAGGGGGCTGTAAAAACGCAGTATTTT.